The entry below describes one TCR beta chain. This clone was seen a few times. Its antigen is unknown. It has no much larger one-base neighbor in the sample; base qualities were not kept. This sample stems from a study of blood T cell repertoires in COVID-19 (TCRdb year 2020). Background for the entire study: Samples from collaborators originated in the United States, Italy and Spain and spanned both the acute and convalescent phases of COVID-19. Samples came from the ongoing ImmuneRACE study (first 160 participants) plus 1,254 subjects from 6 global collaborators. The prospective study material was composed of cDNA or gDNA derived from T cells, B-cell-depleted T cells, or PBMCs. Where HLA class I and class II types were available, the types were taken from metadata supplied by the sample provider, not from assay-based typing. The dataset comprised deeply sampled blood TCRbeta repertoires from subjects exposed to, actively infected with, or recovered from COVID-19. The repertoires were released in a freely available public database meant as a resource for research on the immune response to SARS-CoV-2. Nearly every sample came with metadata listing a de-identified subject ID, COVID-19 status, age in years and sex. The paper's findings and limits, for the study overall: The quantity of clinical and demographic metadata differed by source and by participant and was supplied without curation.

The immunoSEQ Assay, a bias-controlled multiplex PCR, was used to amplify TCRbeta CDR3 regions from genomic DNA. As for how the authors treated the data: The number of nucleated cells in each sample was estimated from the amplification of reference gene primers within the assay. To quantify the absolute abundance of each unique TCRbeta CDR3 rearrangement, sequence reads were collapsed and filtered. For each sample, productive Simpson clonality was calculated as the square root of Simpson's diversity index over productive rearrangements. The table comes from immuneACCESS by way of TCRdb, which keeps in-frame sequences with V and J called. Part of the clones is missing from these tables; in studies checked, under half for an unresolved V gene and the rest for unknown reasons. V, J and clone size reflect that table, while D and trimming were determined from the DNA. The sample table lists about 44,000 clones, 80% to 90% of them with a count of one. The ten biggest clones cover 1% to 1.5% of the sample.

As encoded in the germline V gene (reference sequence), CDR1 is LGHDT while CDR2 is YNNKEL. The junction shows trimming of 3 bases on V and 8 bases on J, and the gene matches do not reach 15 bases of it. The CDR3 has 16 amino acids, counting the end cysteine and phenylalanine. Of all the DNA, just the CDR3 is kept, 48 bases in frame from base 1. The collaborating institutions used their own protocols to collect whole blood in K2EDTA tubes. For TCRbeta analysis, collaborators shipped samples in one of three forms: frozen whole blood, isolated PBMCs, or DNA extracted from either of those sample types.

The sequence derives from a woman aged 40-49 years with acute or convalescent COVID-19. The chain uses TRBV3-1 (or the pseudogene TRBV3-2) and TRBJ1-2, and 7 bases in between align with TRBD1. Sequencing was performed on peripheral blood. In nucleotide form, the sequence is TGTGCCAGCAGCCACTCAGGGGGAGGCAGCTCCCTAGGCTACACCTTC. This yields the protein CASSHSGGGSSLGYTF.